This TCR beta chain was captured by sequencing in a study of T cells after yellow fever vaccination. On the study more broadly: The fractions with low cell numbers were processed using SMART-Seq v4 Ultra Low Input. Study-level points and caveats: Detected again after the booster were most primary-vaccination clones, at 95% to 98% CD4 and nearly 90% CD8. Repertoires obtained by FACS sorting could include abundant clonotypes that entered as contaminants from the bulk population.

The TCR cDNA carried a universal primer site and UMIs from 5'RACE template switching. TCRdb re-called the 5' RACE reads with MiXCR, one entry per CDR3 protein. The sample lists about 400,000 distinct CDR3 sequences, approximately 10% occurring once. A note on this clonotype: Its antigen is unknown.

Germline V CDR1 and CDR2: MNHEY, SVGAGI. This CDR3 spans 14 amino acids. V gave up 7 bases and J gave up 4 bases, with 14 bases separating them. The sample here was PBMCs, taken on the day of the first yellow fever vaccination. The sequence came from a man aged 18 to 29 who received the YFV17D yellow fever vaccine. V usage is TRBV6-5 and J usage is TRBJ2-1; D perhaps matches TRBD1 (6 bases). The CDR3 protein is CASISRDKYNEQFF. CDR3 sequence (DNA): TGTGCCAGCATTTCTAGGGACAAGTACAATGAGCAGTTCTTC.